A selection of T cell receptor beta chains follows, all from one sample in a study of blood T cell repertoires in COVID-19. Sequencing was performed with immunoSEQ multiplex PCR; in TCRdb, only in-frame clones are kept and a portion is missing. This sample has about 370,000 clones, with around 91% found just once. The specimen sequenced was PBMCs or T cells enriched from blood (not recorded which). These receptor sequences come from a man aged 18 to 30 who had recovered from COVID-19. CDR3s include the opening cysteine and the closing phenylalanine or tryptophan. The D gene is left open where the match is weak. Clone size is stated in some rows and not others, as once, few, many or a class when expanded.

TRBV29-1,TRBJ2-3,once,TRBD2,CSVQQAGGSTDTQYF,TGCAGCGTTCAACAAGCGGGGGGGTCCACAGATACGCAGTATTTT
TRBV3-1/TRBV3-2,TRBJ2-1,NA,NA,CASSQGQNEQFF,TGTGCCAGCAGCCAAGGGCAAAATGAGCAGTTCTTC
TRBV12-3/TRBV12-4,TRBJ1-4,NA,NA,CASSLGTVEKLFF,TGTGCCAGCAGTTTAGGGACAGTTGAAAAACTGTTTTTT
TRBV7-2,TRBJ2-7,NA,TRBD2,CASSLGPRGSISPQQYF,TGTGCCAGCAGCTTAGGCCCCCGCGGGAGTATATCCCCACAGCAGTACTTC
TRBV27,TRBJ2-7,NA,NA,CASSLSHEQQYEQYF,TGTGCCAGCAGTTTATCGCACGAACAGCAATACGAGCAGTACTTC
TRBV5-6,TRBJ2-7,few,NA,CASSLQVYEQYF,TGTGCCAGCAGCTTACAAGTCTACGAGCAGTACTTC
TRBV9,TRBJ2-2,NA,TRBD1,CASSPGTANTGELFF,TGTGCCAGCAGCCCCGGGACAGCGAACACCGGGGAGCTGTTTTTT
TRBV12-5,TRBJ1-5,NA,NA,CASGLQGPQHF,TGTGCTAGTGGTTTGCAGGGGCCCCAGCATTTT
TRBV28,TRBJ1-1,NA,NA,CASSTVNTEAFF,TGTGCCAGCAGCACAGTGAACACTGAAGCTTTCTTT
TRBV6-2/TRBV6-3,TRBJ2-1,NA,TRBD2,CASSYEGIAGNEQFF,TGTGCCAGCAGTTACGAGGGGATAGCGGGGAATGAGCAGTTCTTC
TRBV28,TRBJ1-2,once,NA,CASTPRQGRSSNYGYTF,TGTGCCAGCACCCCACGGCAGGGTCGTTCCTCTAACTATGGCTACACCTTC
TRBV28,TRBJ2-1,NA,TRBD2,CASRRLAGYNEQFF,TGTGCCAGCCGTCGACTAGCGGGATACAATGAGCAGTTCTTC
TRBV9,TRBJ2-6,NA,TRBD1,CASTTGGGSGANVLTF,TGTGCCAGCACGACAGGGGGCGGCTCTGGGGCCAACGTCCTGACTTTC
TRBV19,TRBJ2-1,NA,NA,CASSRGRSSYNEQFF,TGTGCCAGTTCCCGAGGGAGGAGCTCCTACAATGAGCAGTTCTTC
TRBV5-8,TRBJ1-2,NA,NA,CASSFAGQGTF,TGTGCCAGCAGCTTTGCAGGGCAGGGTACCTTC
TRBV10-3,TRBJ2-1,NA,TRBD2,CAIKSGRNKRGDNEQFF,TGTGCCATCAAAAGCGGGAGGAACAAACGGGGGGACAATGAGCAGTTCTTC
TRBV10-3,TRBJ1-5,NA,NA,CAIGRMNQPQHF,TGTGCCATCGGCAGGATGAATCAGCCCCAGCATTTT
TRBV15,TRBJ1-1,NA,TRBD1,CATSRDRGTEAFF,TGTGCCACCAGCAGGGACAGGGGGACTGAAGCTTTCTTT
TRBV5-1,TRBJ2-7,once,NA,CASSLDRASGEQYF,TGCGCCAGCAGCTTGGACAGGGCCTCGGGCGAGCAGTACTTC
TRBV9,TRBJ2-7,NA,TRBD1,CASSVGIETGSTYEQYF,TGTGCCAGCAGCGTAGGTATTGAGACAGGGAGCACCTACGAGCAGTACTTC
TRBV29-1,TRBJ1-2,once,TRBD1,CSHGQANYGYTF,TGCAGCCATGGACAGGCTAACTATGGCTACACCTTC
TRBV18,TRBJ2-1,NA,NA,CASSPGGQGEQFF,TGTGCCAGCTCACCCGGGGGGCAGGGAGAGCAGTTCTTC
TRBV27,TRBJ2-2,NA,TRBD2,CASRGLAGTRTGELFF,TGTGCCAGCAGGGGACTAGCGGGGACCAGGACCGGGGAGCTGTTTTTT
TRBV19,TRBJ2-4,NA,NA,CASSIIQGRGGENIQYF,TGTGCCAGTAGTATAATTCAAGGGAGGGGGGGTGAAAACATTCAGTACTTC
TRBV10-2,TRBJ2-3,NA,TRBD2,CASRGGTLDTDTQYF,TGCGCCAGCAGGGGGGGGACTTTGGACACAGATACGCAGTATTTT
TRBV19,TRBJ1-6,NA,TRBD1,CASSTGTVINSPLHF,TGTGCCAGTAGTACGGGGACAGTAATAAATTCACCCCTCCACTTT
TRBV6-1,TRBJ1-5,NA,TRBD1,CASSGPGGKPSNQPQHF,TGTGCCAGCAGTGGACCAGGGGGTAAACCAAGCAATCAGCCCCAGCATTTT
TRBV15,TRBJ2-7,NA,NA,CATSRDSGYYEQYF,TGTGCCACCAGCAGAGATTCAGGATACTACGAGCAGTACTTC
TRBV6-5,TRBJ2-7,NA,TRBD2,CASASTSGGAYEQYF,TGTGCCAGCGCATCGACTAGCGGGGGGGCCTACGAGCAGTACTTC
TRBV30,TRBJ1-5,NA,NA,CAWTYSGNQPQHF,TGTGCCTGGACGTATAGTGGCAATCAGCCCCAGCATTTT
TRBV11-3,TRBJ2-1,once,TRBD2,CASSLRESPWGEQFF,TGTGCCAGCAGCTTGCGGGAGTCGCCCTGGGGTGAGCAGTTCTTC
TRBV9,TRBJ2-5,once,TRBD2,CASSVRGARGETQYF,TGTGCCAGCAGCGTGCGGGGGGCGAGGGGAGAGACCCAGTACTTC
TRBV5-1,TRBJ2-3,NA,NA,CASADLTSTDTQYF,TGCGCCAGCGCTGACTTAACTAGCACAGATACGCAGTATTTT
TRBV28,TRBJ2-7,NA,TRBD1,CASRFRDRGVSEQYF,TGTGCCAGCAGGTTCCGGGACAGGGGGGTTTCGGAGCAGTACTTC
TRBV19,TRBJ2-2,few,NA,CASRGEGVSTGELFF,TGTGCCTCCAGGGGAGAGGGGGTGAGCACCGGGGAGCTGTTTTTT
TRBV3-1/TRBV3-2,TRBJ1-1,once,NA,CASSQGARVTEAFF,TGTGCCAGCAGCCAAGGGGCCAGGGTAACCGAAGCTTTCTTT
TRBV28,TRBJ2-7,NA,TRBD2,CASSLRGVMREQYF,TGTGCCAGCAGTTTACGGGGGGTAATGCGAGAGCAGTACTTC
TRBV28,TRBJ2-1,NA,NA,CASSSGDKEQFF,TGTGCCAGCAGTTCGGGAGACAAAGAGCAGTTCTTC
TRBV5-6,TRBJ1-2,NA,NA,CASSSGLMVYGYTF,TGTGCCAGCAGCTCGGGACTCATGGTCTATGGCTACACCTTC
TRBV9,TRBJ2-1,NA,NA,CASSVDSTSFGTYNEQFF,TGTGCCAGCAGCGTAGATTCTACTAGCTTCGGGACGTACAATGAGCAGTTCTTC
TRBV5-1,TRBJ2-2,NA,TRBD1,CASRLIQGSTGELFF,TGCGCCAGCAGACTAATACAGGGGTCCACCGGGGAGCTGTTTTTT
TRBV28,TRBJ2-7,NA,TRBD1,CASSPGTALYEQYF,TGTGCCAGCAGCCCCGGGACAGCGCTCTACGAGCAGTACTTC
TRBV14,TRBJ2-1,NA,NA,CASSQARGSYNEQFF,TGTGCCAGCAGCCAAGCCAGGGGATCCTACAATGAGCAGTTCTTC
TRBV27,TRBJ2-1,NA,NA,CASSRGARGEQFF,TGTGCCAGCAGTCGCGGGGCTAGGGGTGAGCAGTTCTTC
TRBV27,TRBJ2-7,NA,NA,CASPSTYEQYF,TGTGCCAGCCCTAGTACCTACGAGCAGTACTTC
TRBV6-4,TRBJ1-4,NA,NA,CASSDRRGEKLFF,TGTGCCAGCAGTGACAGGAGGGGTGAAAAACTGTTTTTT
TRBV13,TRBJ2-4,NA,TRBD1,CASSLIPRTGPRGENIQYF,TGTGCCAGCAGCTTAATTCCCCGGACAGGGCCTAGAGGTGAGAACATTCAGTACTTC
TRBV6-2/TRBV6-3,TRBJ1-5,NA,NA,CASSQRTPRWSNQPQHF,TGTGCCAGCAGTCAAAGGACACCCCGCTGGAGCAATCAGCCCCAGCATTTT
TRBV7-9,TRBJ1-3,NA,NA,CASSLGSQGGGNTIYF,TGTGCCAGCAGCTTAGGGTCACAGGGCGGTGGAAACACCATATATTTT
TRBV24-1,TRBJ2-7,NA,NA,CATSDGSSYEQYF,TGTGCCACCAGTGACGGGAGCTCCTACGAGCAGTACTTC
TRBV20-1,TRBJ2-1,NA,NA,CTAGGAEQFF,TGCACCGCTGGGGGGGCTGAGCAGTTCTTC
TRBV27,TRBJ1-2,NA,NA,CASSLGGRYGYTF,TGTGCCAGCAGTTTGGGGGGGCGTTATGGCTACACCTTC
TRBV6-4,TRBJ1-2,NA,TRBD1,CASSDSPETGGYTF,TGTGCCAGCAGTGACTCGCCGGAGACAGGGGGCTACACCTTC